The rows below give T cell receptor beta chains drawn from one sample of a study of a mutant IDH1 vaccine in newly diagnosed glioma. Some clones are missing from TCRdb's copy, which holds only in-frame ones; the method was immunoSEQ multiplex PCR. Here the sample spans approximately 50,000 clones, over 75% being singletons. Their target antigens are unknown. The starting material was PBMCs, obtained from a glioma patient whose treatment included an IDH1 peptide vaccine. Source of these receptors: a woman in her thirties or forties with glioma. Some clones in this sample may be carry-over from other donors' samples. Each CDR3 is given with its conserved first and last residue. The order of the fields is D gene, J gene, clone size, V gene, CDR3 protein, CDR3 DNA. A D gene is named only where the DNA matches it firmly. The listing skips clone size in some rows; elsewhere it reads once, few, many or a size class.

D: .; J: TRBJ1-5; size: .; V: TRBV7-9; CDR3: CASSYPTNLAEPQHF; DNA: TGTGCCAGCAGCTACCCGACCAACCTGGCGGAGCCCCAGCATTTT
D: .; J: TRBJ2-7; size: .; V: TRBV7-2; CDR3: CASSLYYEQYF; DNA: TGTGCCAGCAGCTTGTACTACGAGCAGTACTTC
D: .; J: TRBJ1-1; size: .; V: TRBV6-6; CDR3: CASSREGAFF; DNA: TGTGCCAGCAGCAGGGAAGGAGCTTTCTTT
D: .; J: TRBJ2-5; size: .; V: TRBV14; CDR3: CASSPTTDQETQYF; DNA: TGTGCCAGCAGCCCGACGACGGACCAAGAGACCCAGTACTTC
D: TRBD1; J: TRBJ2-7; size: .; V: TRBV11-2; CDR3: CASSFPPAGGYEQYF; DNA: TGTGCCAGCAGCTTCCCCCCGGCAGGGGGCTACGAGCAGTACTTC
D: TRBD1; J: TRBJ1-2; size: .; V: TRBV29-1; CDR3: CSVDSEDRGYGYTF; DNA: TGCAGCGTTGACAGTGAGGACAGGGGCTATGGCTACACCTTC
D: TRBD1; J: TRBJ1-6; size: .; V: TRBV11-2; CDR3: CASSLQGQHNSPLHF; DNA: TGTGCCAGCAGCCTCCAGGGACAGCATAATTCACCCCTCCACTTT
D: TRBD1; J: TRBJ2-2; size: .; V: TRBV5-4; CDR3: CASSSGTGGTGELFF; DNA: TGTGCCAGCAGCTCTGGAACAGGGGGAACCGGGGAGCTGTTTTTT
D: .; J: TRBJ1-1; size: .; V: TRBV5-4; CDR3: CASRGLNTEAFF; DNA: TGTGCCAGCAGAGGGTTGAACACTGAAGCTTTCTTT
D: .; J: TRBJ1-5; size: .; V: TRBV27; CDR3: CASSSTGIGQPQHF; DNA: TGTGCCAGCAGTTCTACGGGGATCGGGCAGCCCCAGCATTTT
D: TRBD1; J: TRBJ2-7; size: few; V: TRBV9; CDR3: CASSAGQGVEYEQYF; DNA: TGTGCCAGCAGCGCGGGACAGGGGGTTGAGTACGAGCAGTACTTC
D: .; J: TRBJ2-5; size: .; V: TRBV28; CDR3: CASTGQPQETQYF; DNA: TGTGCCAGCACCGGACAGCCCCAAGAGACCCAGTACTTC
D: TRBD1; J: TRBJ2-7; size: .; V: TRBV4-1; CDR3: CASSHRQGSYEQYF; DNA: TGCGCCAGCAGCCACCGACAGGGGTCCTACGAGCAGTACTTC
D: TRBD1; J: TRBJ1-5; size: .; V: TRBV7-8; CDR3: CASSLRGQNQPQHF; DNA: TGTGCCAGCAGCTTAAGGGGGCAGAATCAGCCCCAGCATTTT
D: .; J: TRBJ1-1; size: .; V: TRBV4-1; CDR3: CASSVGKNTEAFF; DNA: TGCGCCAGCAGCGTAGGAAAGAACACTGAAGCTTTCTTT
D: .; J: TRBJ1-3; size: .; V: TRBV10-1; CDR3: CASSGGNAGNTIYF; DNA: TGCGCCAGCAGTGGTGGGAACGCTGGAAACACCATATATTTT
D: TRBD1; J: TRBJ1-4; size: once; V: TRBV11-2; CDR3: CASSFGTGDEKLFF; DNA: TGTGCCAGCAGCTTCGGGACAGGGGATGAAAAACTGTTTTTT
D: TRBD2; J: TRBJ2-2; size: .; V: TRBV6-1; CDR3: CASSSGGARTGELFF; DNA: TGTGCCAGCAGTAGCGGGGGGGCACGAACCGGGGAGCTGTTTTTT
D: .; J: TRBJ1-1; size: .; V: TRBV4-1; CDR3: CASSQVGSAEAFF; DNA: TGCGCCAGCAGCCAAGTTGGGAGCGCTGAAGCTTTCTTT
D: TRBD1; J: TRBJ1-6; size: .; V: TRBV30; CDR3: CAWSSRGTGGSPLHF; DNA: TGTGCCTGGAGTTCACGGGGGACAGGGGGTTCACCCCTCCACTTT
D: .; J: TRBJ1-3; size: .; V: TRBV7-7; CDR3: CASSFGTDSGNTIYF; DNA: TGTGCTAGCAGCTTCGGGACGGACTCTGGAAACACCATATATTTT
D: .; J: TRBJ1-2; size: .; V: TRBV5-1; CDR3: CASSLESQGTSGYTF; DNA: TGCGCCAGCAGCTTGGAAAGTCAGGGTACGAGTGGCTACACCTTC
D: TRBD2; J: TRBJ2-7; size: .; V: TRBV5-1; CDR3: CASSLTGGTGYEQYF; DNA: TGCGCCAGCAGCTTGACCGGGGGGACGGGCTACGAGCAGTACTTC
D: TRBD1; J: TRBJ1-6; size: .; V: TRBV6-5; CDR3: CASRRGLYNSPLHF; DNA: TGTGCCAGCCGCAGGGGGCTCTATAATTCACCCCTCCACTTT
D: .; J: TRBJ1-1; size: .; V: TRBV5-1; CDR3: CASSLEGGGFGTEAFF; DNA: TGCGCCAGCAGCTTGGAGGGGGGGGGTTTTGGCACTGAAGCTTTCTTT
D: .; J: TRBJ1-4; size: .; V: TRBV2; CDR3: CASSMKRASDEKLFF; DNA: TGTGCCAGCAGTATGAAAAGGGCGAGCGATGAAAAACTGTTTTTT
D: .; J: TRBJ2-7; size: .; V: TRBV23-1; CDR3: CASSQRGKPYEQYF; DNA: TGCGCCAGCAGTCAGAGGGGCAAACCGTACGAGCAGTACTTC
D: TRBD2; J: TRBJ2-2; size: .; V: TRBV30; CDR3: CAWGEGSGELFF; DNA: TGTGCCTGGGGGGAGGGATCCGGGGAGCTGTTTTTT
D: .; J: TRBJ1-5; size: .; V: TRBV7-2; CDR3: CASSFRWGQPQHF; DNA: TGTGCCAGCAGCTTTAGATGGGGTCAGCCCCAGCATTTT
D: .; J: TRBJ2-5; size: .; V: TRBV30; CDR3: CAWNGGARETQYF; DNA: TGTGCCTGGAACGGGGGCGCGAGGGAGACCCAGTACTTC
D: .; J: TRBJ2-3; size: .; V: TRBV5-1; CDR3: CASSLEPGEGTQYF; DNA: TGCGCCAGCAGCTTGGAGCCGGGAGAGGGGACGCAGTATTTT
D: TRBD1; J: TRBJ1-2; size: few; V: TRBV4-2; CDR3: CASSPGGDAGTAYGYTF; DNA: TGTGCCAGCAGCCCAGGTGGGGACGCCGGGACAGCCTATGGCTACACCTTC
D: .; J: TRBJ1-1; size: few; V: TRBV7-9; CDR3: CAGHRDYTEAFF; DNA: TGTGCCGGTCACAGGGATTACACTGAAGCTTTCTTT
D: .; J: TRBJ1-1; size: .; V: TRBV2; CDR3: CASLQAVGTEAFF; DNA: TGTGCCAGCCTCCAGGCTGTAGGGACTGAAGCTTTCTTT
D: TRBD1; J: TRBJ1-1; size: .; V: TRBV6-5; CDR3: CASRRQGAVNTEAFF; DNA: TGTGCCAGCAGACGACAGGGGGCAGTGAACACTGAAGCTTTCTTT
D: .; J: TRBJ2-2; size: .; V: TRBV6-5; CDR3: CASSTQAGTGELFF; DNA: TGTGCCAGCTCTACGCAAGCAGGCACCGGGGAGCTGTTTTTT
D: .; J: TRBJ2-5; size: .; V: TRBV7-9; CDR3: CASSPGLGRVETQYF; DNA: TGTGCCAGCAGCCCGGGGTTGGGGCGGGTGGAGACCCAGTACTTC